The sequence of this T cell receptor (beta chain) was determined in a study of blood T cell repertoires in COVID-19. TCRdb keeps only in-frame clones here, not all; method: immunoSEQ multiplex PCR. The sample records 110,000 or so clones, roughly four fifths being singletons. V lost 5 bases and J lost 6; bases outside the gene matches: 6. The CDR3 is made up of 13 amino acids. Germline V gene sequence: CDR1 MNHNY, CDR2 SVGAGI (reference sequence). This sequence was found in a human donor in a cohort sampled during active COVID-19. The gene calls are TRBV6-6 and TRBJ1-2, with 7 bases aligning to TRBD1. Material for sequencing was peripheral blood. In DNA form, the CDR3 reads TGTGCCAGCAGTCAAGACAGGGTTGATGGCTACACCTTC. This encodes CASSQDRVDGYTF.